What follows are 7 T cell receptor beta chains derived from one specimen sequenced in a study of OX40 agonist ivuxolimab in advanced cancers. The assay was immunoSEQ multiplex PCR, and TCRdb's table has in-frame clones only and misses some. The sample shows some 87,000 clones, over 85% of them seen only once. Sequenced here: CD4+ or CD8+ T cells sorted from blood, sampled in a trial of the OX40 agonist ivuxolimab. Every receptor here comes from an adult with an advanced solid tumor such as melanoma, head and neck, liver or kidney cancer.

In DNA form, the CDR3 reads TGTGCCAGCAGCGCCCATTGGGACGGTACCTACGAGCAGTACTTC. Its protein product is CASSAHWDGTYEQYF. The chain joins TRBV5-4 to TRBJ2-7; tentatively, D is TRBD1 or TRBD2 (5 bases each). CDR1 and CDR2 from the germline V gene are SGHNT and YYREEE (reference sequence). This CDR3 has 15 amino acids. V lost 4 bases to trimming and J lost 2 bases, with 16 bases between them.

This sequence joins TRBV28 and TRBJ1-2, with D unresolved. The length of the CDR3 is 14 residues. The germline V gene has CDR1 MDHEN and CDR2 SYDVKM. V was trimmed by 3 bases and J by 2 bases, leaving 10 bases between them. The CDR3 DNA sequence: TGTGCCAGCAGTTTCCGGCCAGGCAACTATGGCTACACCTTC. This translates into CASSFRPGNYGYTF.

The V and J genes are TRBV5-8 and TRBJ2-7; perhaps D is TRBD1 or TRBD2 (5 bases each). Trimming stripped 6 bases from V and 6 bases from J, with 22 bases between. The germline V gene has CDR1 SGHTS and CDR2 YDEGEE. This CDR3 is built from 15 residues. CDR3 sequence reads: CASTIYRDPTREQYF. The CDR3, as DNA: TGTGCCAGCACCATATACCGGGACCCCACTCGCGAGCAGTACTTC.

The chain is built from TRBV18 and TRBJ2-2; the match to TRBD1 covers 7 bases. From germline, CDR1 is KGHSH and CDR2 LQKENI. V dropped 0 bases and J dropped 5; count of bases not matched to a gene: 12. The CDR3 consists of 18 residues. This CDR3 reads CASSPPGQIDTGTGELFF. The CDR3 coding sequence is TGTGCCAGCTCACCACCGGGACAGATCGATACGGGAACCGGGGAGCTGTTTTTT.

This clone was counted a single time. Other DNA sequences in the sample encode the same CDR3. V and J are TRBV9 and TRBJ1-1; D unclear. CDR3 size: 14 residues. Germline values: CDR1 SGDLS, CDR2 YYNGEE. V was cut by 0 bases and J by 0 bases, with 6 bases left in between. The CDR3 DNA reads TGTGCCAGCAGCGTAGCTGGGCTGAACACTGAAGCTTTCTTT. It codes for CASSVAGLNTEAFF. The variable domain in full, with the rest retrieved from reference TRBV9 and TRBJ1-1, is DSGVTQTPKHLITATGQRVTLRCSPRSGDLSVYWYQQSLDQGLQFLIQYYNGEERAKGNILERFSAQQFPDLHSELNLSSLELGDSALYFCASSVAGLNTEAFFGQGTRLTVV.

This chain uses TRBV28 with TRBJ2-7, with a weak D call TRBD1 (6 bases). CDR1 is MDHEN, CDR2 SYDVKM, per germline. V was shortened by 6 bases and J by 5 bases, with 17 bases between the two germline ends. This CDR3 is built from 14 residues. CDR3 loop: CASSILQEGDEQYF. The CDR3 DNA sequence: TGTGCCAGCAGCATTCTACAAGAGGGGGACGAGCAGTACTTC.

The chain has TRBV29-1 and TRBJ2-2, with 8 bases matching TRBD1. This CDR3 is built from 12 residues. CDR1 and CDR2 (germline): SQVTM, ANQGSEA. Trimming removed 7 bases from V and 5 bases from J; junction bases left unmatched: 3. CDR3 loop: CSGRTGTGELFF. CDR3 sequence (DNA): TGCAGCGGACGGACAGGGACCGGGGAGCTGTTTTTT.